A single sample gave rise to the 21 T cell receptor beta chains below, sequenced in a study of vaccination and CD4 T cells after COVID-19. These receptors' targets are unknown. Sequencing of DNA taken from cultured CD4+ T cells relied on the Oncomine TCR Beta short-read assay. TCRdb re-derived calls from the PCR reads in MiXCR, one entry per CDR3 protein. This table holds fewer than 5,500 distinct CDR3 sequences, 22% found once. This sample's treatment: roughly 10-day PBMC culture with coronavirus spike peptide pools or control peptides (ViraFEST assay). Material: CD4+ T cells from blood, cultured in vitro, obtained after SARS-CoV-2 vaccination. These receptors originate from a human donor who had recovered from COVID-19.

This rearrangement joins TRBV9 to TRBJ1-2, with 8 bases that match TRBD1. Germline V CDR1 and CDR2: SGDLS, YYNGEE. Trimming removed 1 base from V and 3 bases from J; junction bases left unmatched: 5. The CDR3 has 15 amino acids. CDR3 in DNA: TGTGCCAGCAGCGTAACCTCAGGGGGCGACTATGGCTACACCTTC. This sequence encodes CASSVTSGGDYGYTF. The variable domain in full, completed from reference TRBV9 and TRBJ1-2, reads DSGVTQTPKHLITATGQRVTLRCSPRSGDLSVYWYQQSLDQGLQFLIQYYNGEERAKGNILERFSAQQFPDLHSELNLSSLELGDSALYFCASSVTSGGDYGYTFGSGTRLTVV.

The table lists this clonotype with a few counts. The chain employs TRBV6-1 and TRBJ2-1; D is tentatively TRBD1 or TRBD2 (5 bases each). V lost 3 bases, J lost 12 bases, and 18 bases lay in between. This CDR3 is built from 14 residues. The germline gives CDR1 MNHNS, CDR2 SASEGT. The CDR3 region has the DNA TGTGCCAGCAGTGATTTTGTCCAGTGGGGGACGCAGTTCTTC. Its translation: CASSDFVQWGTQFF.

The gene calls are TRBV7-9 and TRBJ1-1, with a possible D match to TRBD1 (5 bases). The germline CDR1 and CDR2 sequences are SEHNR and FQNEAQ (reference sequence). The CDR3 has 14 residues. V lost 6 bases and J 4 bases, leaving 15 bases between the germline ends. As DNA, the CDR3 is TGTGCCAGCAGTCAACTGGGGGTTTTCACTGAAGCTTTCTTT. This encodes CASSQLGVFTEAFF.

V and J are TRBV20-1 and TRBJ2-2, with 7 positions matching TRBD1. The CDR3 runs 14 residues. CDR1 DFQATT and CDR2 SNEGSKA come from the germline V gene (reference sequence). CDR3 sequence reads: CSVTRDSLTGELFF. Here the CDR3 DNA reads TGCAGCGTGACCCGGGACAGTCTAACCGGGGAGCTGTTTTTT.

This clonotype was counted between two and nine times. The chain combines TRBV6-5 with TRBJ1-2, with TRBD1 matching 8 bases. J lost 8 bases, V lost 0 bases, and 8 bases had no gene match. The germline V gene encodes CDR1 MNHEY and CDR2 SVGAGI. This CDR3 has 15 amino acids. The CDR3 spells CASSYSGRGLLGYTF. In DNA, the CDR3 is TGTGCCAGCAGTTACTCGGGCAGGGGGCTTCTGGGCTACACCTTC.

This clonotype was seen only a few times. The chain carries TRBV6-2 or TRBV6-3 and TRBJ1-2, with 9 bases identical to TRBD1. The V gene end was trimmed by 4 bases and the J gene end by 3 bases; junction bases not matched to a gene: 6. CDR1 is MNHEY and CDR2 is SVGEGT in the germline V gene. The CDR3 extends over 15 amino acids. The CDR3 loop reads CASSFNRDRDYGYTF. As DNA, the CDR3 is TGTGCCAGCAGTTTCAACCGGGACAGGGACTATGGCTACACCTTC.

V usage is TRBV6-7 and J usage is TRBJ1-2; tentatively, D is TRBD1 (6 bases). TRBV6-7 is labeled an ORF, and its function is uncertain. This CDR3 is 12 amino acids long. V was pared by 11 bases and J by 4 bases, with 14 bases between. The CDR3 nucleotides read TGTGCCGGTAGGGGGGCTACCTATGGCTACACCTTC. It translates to CAGRGATYGYTF.

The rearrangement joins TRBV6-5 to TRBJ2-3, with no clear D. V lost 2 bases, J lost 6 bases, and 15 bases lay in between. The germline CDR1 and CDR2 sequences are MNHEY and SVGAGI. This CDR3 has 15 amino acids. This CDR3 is CASSYGTSVSDTQYF. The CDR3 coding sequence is TGTGCCAGCAGTTACGGTACCTCGGTCTCTGATACGCAGTATTTT.

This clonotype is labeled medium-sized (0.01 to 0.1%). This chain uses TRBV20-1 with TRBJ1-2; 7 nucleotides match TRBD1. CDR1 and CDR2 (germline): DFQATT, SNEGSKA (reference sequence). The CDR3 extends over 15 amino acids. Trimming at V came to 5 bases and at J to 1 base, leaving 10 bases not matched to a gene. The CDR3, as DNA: TGCAGTGCTGTTCCTACAGGGGAAGGTAACTATGGCTACACCTTC. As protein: CSAVPTGEGNYGYTF.

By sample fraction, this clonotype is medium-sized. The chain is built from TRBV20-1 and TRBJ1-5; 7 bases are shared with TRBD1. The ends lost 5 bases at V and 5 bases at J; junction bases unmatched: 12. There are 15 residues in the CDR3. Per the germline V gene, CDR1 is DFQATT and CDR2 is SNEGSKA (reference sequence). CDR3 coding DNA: TGCAGTGCTGGCAGACAGGGCGGGAGCCATCAGCCCCAGCATTTT. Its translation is CSAGRQGGSHQPQHF.

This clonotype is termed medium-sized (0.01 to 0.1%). The CDR3 loop reads CASSYEGTGHYEQYF. CDR3 in DNA: TGTGCCAGCAGTTACGAAGGGACAGGACACTACGAGCAGTACTTC. The V gene is TRBV6-2 or TRBV6-3, the J gene TRBJ2-7, with 8 bases lining up with TRBD1. Germline lookup yields CDR1 MNHEY and CDR2 SVGEGT. The V gene end was trimmed by 2 bases and the J gene end by 3 bases; junction bases not matched to a gene: 6. The CDR3 has 15 residues.

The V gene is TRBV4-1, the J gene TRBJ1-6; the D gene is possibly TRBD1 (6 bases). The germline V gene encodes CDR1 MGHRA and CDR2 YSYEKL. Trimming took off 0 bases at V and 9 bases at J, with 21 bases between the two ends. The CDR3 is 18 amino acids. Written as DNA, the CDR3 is TGCGCCAGCAGCCAAGATTATTTGGGCAGGGGCGTACGTTCACCCCTCCACTTT. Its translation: CASSQDYLGRGVRSPLHF.

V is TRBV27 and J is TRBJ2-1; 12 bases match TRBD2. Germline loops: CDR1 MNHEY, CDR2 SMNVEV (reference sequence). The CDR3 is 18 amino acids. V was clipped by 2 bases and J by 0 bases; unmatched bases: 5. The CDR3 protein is CASSLASGGGVSYNEQFF. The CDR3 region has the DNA TGTGCCAGCAGTTTAGCTAGCGGGGGGGGTGTCTCCTACAATGAGCAGTTCTTC.

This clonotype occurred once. As DNA, the CDR3 is TGTGCCAGTAGTCTCCAGACTAGCGGGGGGGTAAAGACGCAGTATTTT. Its protein product is CASSLQTSGGVKTQYF. The chain joins TRBV19 to TRBJ2-3; 14 bases are a match to TRBD2. V was pared by 5 bases and J by 9 bases, with 10 bases of the junction left unmatched. The CDR3 spans 16 residues. Germline values: CDR1 LNHDA, CDR2 SQIVND (reference sequence).

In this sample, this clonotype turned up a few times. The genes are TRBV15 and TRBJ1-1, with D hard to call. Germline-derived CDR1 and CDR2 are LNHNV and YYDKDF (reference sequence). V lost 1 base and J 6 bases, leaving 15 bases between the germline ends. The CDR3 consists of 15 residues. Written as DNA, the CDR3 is TGTGCCACCAGCAGAGTTTCACACAGAACTTCTGAAGCTTTCTTT. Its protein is CATSRVSHRTSEAFF.

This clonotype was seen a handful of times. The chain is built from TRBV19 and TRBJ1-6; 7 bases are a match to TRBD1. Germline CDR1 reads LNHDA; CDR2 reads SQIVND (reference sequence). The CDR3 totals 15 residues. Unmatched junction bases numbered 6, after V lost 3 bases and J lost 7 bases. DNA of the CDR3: TGTGCCAGTAGTATTCAAGGGGGCACCAATTCACCCCTCCACTTT. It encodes CASSIQGGTNSPLHF.

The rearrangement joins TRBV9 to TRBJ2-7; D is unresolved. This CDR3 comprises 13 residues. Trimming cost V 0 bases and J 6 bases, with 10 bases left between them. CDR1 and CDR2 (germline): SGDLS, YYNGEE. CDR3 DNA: TGTGCCAGCAGCGTAGCCCCCCAGTCCGAGCAGTACTTC. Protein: CASSVAPQSEQYF.

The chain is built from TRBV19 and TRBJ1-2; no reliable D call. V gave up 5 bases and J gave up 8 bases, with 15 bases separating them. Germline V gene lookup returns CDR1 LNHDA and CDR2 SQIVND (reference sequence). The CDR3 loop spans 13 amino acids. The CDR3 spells CASSDRPSSGYTF. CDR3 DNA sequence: TGTGCCAGTAGTGACCGGCCCTCAAGCGGCTACACCTTC.

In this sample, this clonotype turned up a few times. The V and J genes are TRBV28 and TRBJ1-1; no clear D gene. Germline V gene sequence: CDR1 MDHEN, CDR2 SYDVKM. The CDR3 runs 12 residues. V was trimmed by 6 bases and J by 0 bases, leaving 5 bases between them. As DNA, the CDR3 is TGTGCCAGCAGACAACTGAACACTGAAGCTTTCTTT. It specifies CASRQLNTEAFF.

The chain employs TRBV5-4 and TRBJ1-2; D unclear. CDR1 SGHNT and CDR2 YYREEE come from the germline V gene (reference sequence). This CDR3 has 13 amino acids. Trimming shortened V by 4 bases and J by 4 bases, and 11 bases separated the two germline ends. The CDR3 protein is CASSLGDPYGYTF. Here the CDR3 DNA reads TGTGCCAGCAGCCTCGGAGATCCCTATGGCTACACCTTC.

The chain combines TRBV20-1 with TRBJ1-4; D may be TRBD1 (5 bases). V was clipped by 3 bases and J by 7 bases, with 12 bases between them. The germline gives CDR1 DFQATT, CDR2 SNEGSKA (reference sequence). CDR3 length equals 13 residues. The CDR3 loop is CSARPVTGEKLFF. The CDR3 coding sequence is TGCAGTGCTAGGCCCGTCACAGGTGAAAAACTGTTTTTT.